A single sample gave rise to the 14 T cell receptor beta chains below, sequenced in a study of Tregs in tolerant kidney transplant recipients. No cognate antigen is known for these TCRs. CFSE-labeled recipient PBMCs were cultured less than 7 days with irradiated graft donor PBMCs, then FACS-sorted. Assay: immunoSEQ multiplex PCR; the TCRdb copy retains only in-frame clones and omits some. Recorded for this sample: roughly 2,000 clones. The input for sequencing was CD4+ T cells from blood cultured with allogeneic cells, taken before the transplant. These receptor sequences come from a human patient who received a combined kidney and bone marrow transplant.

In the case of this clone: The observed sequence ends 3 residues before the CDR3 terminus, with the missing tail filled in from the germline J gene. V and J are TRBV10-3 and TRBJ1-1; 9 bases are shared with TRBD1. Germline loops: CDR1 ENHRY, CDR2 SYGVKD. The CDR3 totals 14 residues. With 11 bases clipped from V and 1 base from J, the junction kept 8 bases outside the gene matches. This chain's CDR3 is CAAGQGPWNTEAFF. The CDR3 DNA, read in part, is TGTGCCGCCGGACAGGGGCCCTGGAACACTGAA.

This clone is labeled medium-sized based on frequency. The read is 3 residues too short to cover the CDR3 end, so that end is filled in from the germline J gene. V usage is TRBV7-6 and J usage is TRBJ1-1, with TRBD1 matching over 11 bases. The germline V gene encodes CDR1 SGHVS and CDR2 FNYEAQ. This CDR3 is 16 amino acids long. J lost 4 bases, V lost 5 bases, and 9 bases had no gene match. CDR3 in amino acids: CASSDRPGTGGTEAFF. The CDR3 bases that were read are TGTGCCAGCAGCGACCGGCCCGGGACAGGGGGCACTGAA.

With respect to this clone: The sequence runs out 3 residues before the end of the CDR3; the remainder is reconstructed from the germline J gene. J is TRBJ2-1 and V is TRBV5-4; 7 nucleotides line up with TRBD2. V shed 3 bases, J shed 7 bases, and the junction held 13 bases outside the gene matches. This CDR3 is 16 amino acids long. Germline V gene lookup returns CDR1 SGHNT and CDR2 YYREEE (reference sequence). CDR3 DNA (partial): TGTGCCAGCAGCTCCGCCGGGACTATAGTATGGAATGAG. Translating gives CASSSAGTIVWNE. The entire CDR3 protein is CASSSAGTIVWNEQFF.

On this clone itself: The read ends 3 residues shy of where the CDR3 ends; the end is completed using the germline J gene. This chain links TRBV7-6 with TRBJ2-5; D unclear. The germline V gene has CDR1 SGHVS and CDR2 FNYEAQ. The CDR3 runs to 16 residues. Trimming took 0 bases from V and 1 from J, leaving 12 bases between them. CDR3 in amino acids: CASSLAAGIPQETQYF. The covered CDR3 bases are TGTGCCAGCAGCTTAGCGGCAGGCATTCCCCAAGAGACC.

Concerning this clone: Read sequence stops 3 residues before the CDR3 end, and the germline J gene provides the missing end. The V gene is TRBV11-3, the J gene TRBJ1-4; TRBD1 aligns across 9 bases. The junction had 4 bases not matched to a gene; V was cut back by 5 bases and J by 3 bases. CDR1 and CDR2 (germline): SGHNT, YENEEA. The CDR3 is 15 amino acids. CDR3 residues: CASSRDRVANEKLFF. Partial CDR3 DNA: TGTGCCAGCAGCCGGGACAGGGTGGCTAATGAAAAA.

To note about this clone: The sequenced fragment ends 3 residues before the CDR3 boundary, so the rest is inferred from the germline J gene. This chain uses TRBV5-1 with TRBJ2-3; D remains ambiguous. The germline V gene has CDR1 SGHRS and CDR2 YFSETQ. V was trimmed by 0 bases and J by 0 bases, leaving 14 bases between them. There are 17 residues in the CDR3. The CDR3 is CASSLARLWLSTDTQYF. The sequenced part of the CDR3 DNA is TGCGCCAGCAGCTTGGCCCGTTTATGGCTTAGCACAGATACG.

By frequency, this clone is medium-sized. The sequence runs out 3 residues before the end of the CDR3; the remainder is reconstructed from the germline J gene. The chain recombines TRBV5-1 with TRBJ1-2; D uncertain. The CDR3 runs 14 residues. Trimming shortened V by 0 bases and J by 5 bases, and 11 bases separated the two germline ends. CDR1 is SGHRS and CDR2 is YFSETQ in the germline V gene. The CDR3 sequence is CASSLAPGPYGYTF. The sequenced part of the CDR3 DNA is TGCGCCAGCAGCTTGGCGCCTGGGCCGTATGGC.

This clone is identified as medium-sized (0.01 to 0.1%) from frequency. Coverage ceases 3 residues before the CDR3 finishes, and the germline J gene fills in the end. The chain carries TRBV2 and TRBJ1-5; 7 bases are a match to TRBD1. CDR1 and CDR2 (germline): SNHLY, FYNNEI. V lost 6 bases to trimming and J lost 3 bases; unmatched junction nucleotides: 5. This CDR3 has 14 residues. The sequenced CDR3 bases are TGTGCCAGCAGGATGACAGGGAACAATCAGCCC. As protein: CASRMTGNNQP. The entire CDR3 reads CASRMTGNNQPQHF.

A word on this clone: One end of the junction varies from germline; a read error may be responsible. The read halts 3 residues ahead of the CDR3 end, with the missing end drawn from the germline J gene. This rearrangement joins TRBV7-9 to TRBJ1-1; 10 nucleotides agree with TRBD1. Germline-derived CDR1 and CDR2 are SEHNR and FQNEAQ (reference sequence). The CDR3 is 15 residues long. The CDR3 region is CASKPTRQGASEAFF. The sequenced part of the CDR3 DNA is TGCGCCAGCAAACCTACTCGACAGGGGGCTTCTGAA.

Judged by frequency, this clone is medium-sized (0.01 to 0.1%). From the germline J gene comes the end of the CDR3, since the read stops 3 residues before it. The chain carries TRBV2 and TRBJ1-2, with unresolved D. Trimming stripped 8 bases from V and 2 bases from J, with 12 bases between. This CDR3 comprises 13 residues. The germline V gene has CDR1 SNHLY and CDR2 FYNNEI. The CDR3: CASQEPANYGYTF. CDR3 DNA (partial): TGTGCCAGCCAGGAGCCGGCAAACTATGGC.

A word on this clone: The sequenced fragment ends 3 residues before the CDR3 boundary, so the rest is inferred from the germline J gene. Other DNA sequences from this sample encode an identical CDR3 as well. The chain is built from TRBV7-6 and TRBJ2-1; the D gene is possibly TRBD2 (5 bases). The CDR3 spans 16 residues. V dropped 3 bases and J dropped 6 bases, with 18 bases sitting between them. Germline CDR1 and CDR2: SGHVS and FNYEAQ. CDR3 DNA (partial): TGTGCCAGCAGCTTTGGCAGCGGAGCCTTTATCAATGAG. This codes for CASSFGSGAFINE. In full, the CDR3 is CASSFGSGAFINEQFF.

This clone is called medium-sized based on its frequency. CDR3 amino acids: CASSAGGGRAEAFF. CDR3 DNA, as far as it was read: TGCGCCAGCAGCGCAGGGGGCGGGAGGGCTGAA. This sequence joins TRBV5-1 and TRBJ1-1; 8 bases map to TRBD1. Read sequence stops 3 residues before the CDR3 end, and the germline J gene provides the missing end. V shed 4 bases, J shed 6 bases, and the junction held 8 bases outside the gene matches. The CDR3 extends over 14 amino acids. Germline V gene data show CDR1 as SGHRS and CDR2 as YFSETQ.

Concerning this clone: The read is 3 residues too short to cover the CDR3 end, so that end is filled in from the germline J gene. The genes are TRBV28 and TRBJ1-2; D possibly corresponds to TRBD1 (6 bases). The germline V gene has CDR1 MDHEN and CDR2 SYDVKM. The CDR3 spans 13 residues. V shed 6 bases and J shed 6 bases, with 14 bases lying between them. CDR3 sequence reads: CASRTGSENGYTF. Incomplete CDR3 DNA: TGTGCCAGCAGAACAGGGAGCGAAAATGGC.

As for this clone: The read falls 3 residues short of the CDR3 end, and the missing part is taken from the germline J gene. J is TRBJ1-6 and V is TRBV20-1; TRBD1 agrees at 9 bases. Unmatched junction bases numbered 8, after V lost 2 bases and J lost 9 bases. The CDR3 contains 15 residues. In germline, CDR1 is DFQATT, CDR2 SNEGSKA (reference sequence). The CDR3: CSARTGGAEASPLHF. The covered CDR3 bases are TGCAGTGCTAGAACAGGGGGCGCGGAGGCTTCACCC.